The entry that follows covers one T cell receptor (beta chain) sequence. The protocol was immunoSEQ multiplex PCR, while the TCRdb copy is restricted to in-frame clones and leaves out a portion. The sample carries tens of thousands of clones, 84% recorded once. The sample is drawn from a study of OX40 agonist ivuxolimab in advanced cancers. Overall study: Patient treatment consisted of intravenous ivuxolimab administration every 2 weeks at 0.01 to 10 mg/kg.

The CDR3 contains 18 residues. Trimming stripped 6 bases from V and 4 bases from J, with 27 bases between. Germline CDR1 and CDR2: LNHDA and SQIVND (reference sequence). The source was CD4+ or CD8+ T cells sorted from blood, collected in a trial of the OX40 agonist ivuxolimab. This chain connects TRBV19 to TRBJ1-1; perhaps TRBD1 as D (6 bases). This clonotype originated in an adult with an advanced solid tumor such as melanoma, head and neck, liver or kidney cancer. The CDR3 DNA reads TGTGCCAGTAGCCATTCTTTCCCCGGACAGAAAGGGATCACTGAAGCTTTCTTT. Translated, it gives CASSHSFPGQKGITEAFF.